This entry describes one T cell receptor (beta chain). This sample was included in a study of blood T cell repertoires in COVID-19. Participants came from 24 US areas, aged roughly 18 to 89 years. V lost 5 bases and J lost 4; bases outside the gene matches: 5. CDR1 LNHDA and CDR2 SQIVND come from the germline V gene (reference sequence). This CDR3 contains 15 residues. Libraries were prepared by immunoSEQ multiplex PCR; TCRdb keeps only in-frame clonotypes and omits some of them. The sample shows 150,000 to 200,000 clones, 80% to 90% of them seen only once. The source is a woman in her forties or fifties who had recovered from COVID-19. Input material: PBMCs or T cells enriched from blood (not recorded which). The chain combines TRBV19 with TRBJ2-1; 10 bases agree with TRBD2. This CDR3 is CASSVGLAEYNEQFF. The CDR3, as DNA: TGTGCCAGTAGTGTTGGACTAGCGGAGTACAATGAGCAGTTCTTC.